These T cell receptor beta chains were read from a single sample in a study of OX40 agonist ivuxolimab in advanced cancers. TCRdb's copy holds only in-frame clones and misses some; the assay was immunoSEQ multiplex PCR. This table has 100,000 or so clones, approximately 90% appearing once. The sample consisted of CD4+ or CD8+ T cells sorted from blood, taken in a trial of the OX40 agonist ivuxolimab. These receptors were collected from an adult with an advanced solid tumor such as melanoma, head and neck, liver or kidney cancer. Each CDR3 is given with its conserved first and last residue. The order of the fields is CDR3 protein, CDR3 DNA, J gene, clone size, D gene, CDR3 length, V gene. A D gene is named only where the DNA matches it firmly. Some rows have no size entry. The others give once, few or many, or a class for an expanded clone.

CDR3aa: CASSDPQGQGLYEQYF
CDR3nt: TGTGCCAGCAGTGATCCCCAGGGACAGGGGCTATACGAGCAGTACTTC
j_gene: TRBJ2-7
abundance: .
d_gene: TRBD1
len: 16
v_gene: TRBV6-1

CDR3aa: CASSTGTPGNTIYF
CDR3nt: TGTGCCAGCAGCACCGGGACGCCTGGAAACACCATATATTTT
j_gene: TRBJ1-3
abundance: .
d_gene: .
len: 14
v_gene: TRBV6-5

CDR3aa: CASSQGGSGIRSTDTQYF
CDR3nt: TGTGCCAGCAGCCAGGGGGGTAGCGGGATCAGAAGCACAGATACGCAGTATTTT
j_gene: TRBJ2-3
abundance: .
d_gene: TRBD2
len: 18
v_gene: TRBV4-2

CDR3aa: CASSVVGLPLTDTQYF
CDR3nt: TGTGCCAGCAGCGTAGTCGGACTTCCCCTCACAGATACGCAGTATTTT
j_gene: TRBJ2-3
abundance: .
d_gene: .
len: 16
v_gene: TRBV9

CDR3aa: CASSPGRQVSGNTIYF
CDR3nt: TGCGCCAGCAGCCCGGGACGACAGGTTTCTGGAAACACCATATATTTT
j_gene: TRBJ1-3
abundance: once
d_gene: .
len: 16
v_gene: TRBV5-1

CDR3aa: CASTPRDPTYNEQFF
CDR3nt: TGCGCCAGCACGCCTCGGGACCCGACCTACAATGAGCAGTTCTTC
j_gene: TRBJ2-1
abundance: .
d_gene: .
len: 15
v_gene: TRBV5-1

CDR3aa: CASSMGQGEADEQFF
CDR3nt: TGTGCCAGTAGTATGGGACAGGGAGAGGCGGATGAGCAGTTCTTC
j_gene: TRBJ2-1
abundance: .
d_gene: TRBD1
len: 15
v_gene: TRBV19

CDR3aa: CASSPPSGMNTEAFF
CDR3nt: TGTGCCAGCTCACCCCCCTCAGGGATGAACACTGAAGCTTTCTTT
j_gene: TRBJ1-1
abundance: few
d_gene: .
len: 15
v_gene: TRBV18

CDR3aa: CASGLGHEAFF
CDR3nt: TGTGCTAGTGGTTTGGGACATGAAGCTTTCTTT
j_gene: TRBJ1-1
abundance: few
d_gene: .
len: 11
v_gene: TRBV12-5

CDR3aa: CASSSRRGGEQYF
CDR3nt: TGTGCCAGCAGCTCCAGAAGGGGAGGTGAGCAGTACTTC
j_gene: TRBJ2-7
abundance: .
d_gene: .
len: 13
v_gene: TRBV7-6

CDR3aa: CASSVDRENEQFF
CDR3nt: TGTGCCAGCAGCGTGGACAGGGAAAATGAGCAGTTCTTC
j_gene: TRBJ2-1
abundance: .
d_gene: TRBD1
len: 13
v_gene: TRBV7-3

CDR3aa: CASTPSVAGVYEQYF
CDR3nt: TGTGCCAGTACCCCCAGTGTAGCGGGAGTCTACGAGCAGTACTTC
j_gene: TRBJ2-7
abundance: .
d_gene: TRBD2
len: 15
v_gene: TRBV19

CDR3aa: CASSLAGQGEEAFF
CDR3nt: TGCGCCAGCAGCTTGGCCGGACAGGGAGAGGAAGCTTTCTTT
j_gene: TRBJ1-1
abundance: .
d_gene: TRBD1
len: 14
v_gene: TRBV5-1

CDR3aa: CASSRKTGGGTYEQYF
CDR3nt: TGTGCCAGTAGCCGTAAAACAGGGGGTGGAACCTACGAGCAGTACTTC
j_gene: TRBJ2-7
abundance: .
d_gene: TRBD1
len: 16
v_gene: TRBV19

CDR3aa: CASSLGFYTEAFF
CDR3nt: TGCGCCAGCAGCTTGGGTTTTTACACTGAAGCTTTCTTT
j_gene: TRBJ1-1
abundance: once
d_gene: .
len: 13
v_gene: TRBV5-1

CDR3aa: CASSLGQGYNSPLHF
CDR3nt: TGTGCCAGCTCACTCGGACAGGGTTATAATTCACCCCTCCACTTT
j_gene: TRBJ1-6
abundance: .
d_gene: TRBD1
len: 15
v_gene: TRBV18

CDR3aa: CASSVGQRSTDTQYF
CDR3nt: TGTGCCAGCAGCGTAGGCCAGCGCAGCACAGATACGCAGTATTTT
j_gene: TRBJ2-3
abundance: .
d_gene: .
len: 15
v_gene: TRBV9

CDR3aa: CASSPGTEVGEQYF
CDR3nt: TGCGCCTCATCTCCCGGGACAGAGGTCGGGGAGCAGTACTTC
j_gene: TRBJ2-7
abundance: .
d_gene: TRBD1
len: 14
v_gene: TRBV5-1

CDR3aa: CASSKRPQRRGETETQYF
CDR3nt: TGTGCCAGCAGCAAAAGGCCTCAACGCAGGGGGGAAACGGAGACCCAGTACTTC
j_gene: TRBJ2-5
abundance: once
d_gene: .
len: 18
v_gene: TRBV21-1

CDR3aa: CASSPVGTDTQYF
CDR3nt: TGTGCCAGCTCACCAGTAGGCACAGATACGCAGTATTTT
j_gene: TRBJ2-3
abundance: .
d_gene: .
len: 13
v_gene: TRBV18

CDR3aa: CASSPGVAESYEQYF
CDR3nt: TGTGCCAGCTCTCCCGGGGTAGCGGAGAGCTACGAGCAGTACTTC
j_gene: TRBJ2-7
abundance: .
d_gene: .
len: 15
v_gene: TRBV18

CDR3aa: CASSKGQDVYNEQFF
CDR3nt: TGTGCCAGCAGCAAAGGACAGGACGTCTACAATGAGCAGTTCTTC
j_gene: TRBJ2-1
abundance: .
d_gene: TRBD1
len: 15
v_gene: TRBV7-3

CDR3aa: CASSLQGVEKLFF
CDR3nt: TGCGCCAGCAGCCTGCAGGGGGTGGAAAAACTGTTTTTT
j_gene: TRBJ1-4
abundance: .
d_gene: TRBD1
len: 13
v_gene: TRBV5-1

CDR3aa: CASSVLAGEGNEQFF
CDR3nt: TGTGCCAGCAGCGTACTAGCGGGAGAGGGAAATGAGCAGTTCTTC
j_gene: TRBJ2-1
abundance: .
d_gene: TRBD2
len: 15
v_gene: TRBV9

CDR3aa: CASSSRTGDYGYTF
CDR3nt: TGTGCCAGCAGCTCCCGGACAGGGGACTATGGCTACACCTTC
j_gene: TRBJ1-2
abundance: once
d_gene: TRBD1
len: 14
v_gene: TRBV7-9

CDR3aa: CASSQEERRLYEQYF
CDR3nt: TGTGCCAGCAGCCAAGAGGAGCGGCGGCTCTACGAGCAGTACTTC
j_gene: TRBJ2-7
abundance: .
d_gene: .
len: 15
v_gene: TRBV4-2

CDR3aa: CASSQSGSSYNEQFF
CDR3nt: TGTGCCAGCTCACAAAGCGGGAGCTCCTACAATGAGCAGTTCTTC
j_gene: TRBJ2-1
abundance: .
d_gene: TRBD2
len: 15
v_gene: TRBV18

CDR3aa: CASSLELSGRSNQPQHF
CDR3nt: TGTGCCAGCAGTTTAGAATTATCGGGACGGTCCAATCAGCCCCAGCATTTT
j_gene: TRBJ1-5
abundance: .
d_gene: .
len: 17
v_gene: TRBV28

CDR3aa: CATHRSGSEEQYF
CDR3nt: TGCGCCACCCACCGTAGCGGGAGCGAAGAGCAGTACTTC
j_gene: TRBJ2-7
abundance: .
d_gene: TRBD2
len: 13
v_gene: TRBV10-2

CDR3aa: CASRSPGQAGTAFF
CDR3nt: TGTGCCAGCAGGTCCCCGGGTCAGGCGGGAACAGCTTTCTTT
j_gene: TRBJ1-1
abundance: .
d_gene: .
len: 14
v_gene: TRBV6-5

CDR3aa: CASSRNGYEQYF
CDR3nt: TGTGCCAGCAGCCGTAACGGCTACGAGCAGTACTTC
j_gene: TRBJ2-7
abundance: .
d_gene: .
len: 12
v_gene: TRBV7-9

CDR3aa: CASNLGTGGDTQYF
CDR3nt: TGTGCCAGCAATCTTGGGACAGGGGGTGATACGCAGTATTTT
j_gene: TRBJ2-3
abundance: .
d_gene: TRBD1
len: 14
v_gene: TRBV2

CDR3aa: CASSLAYGQGSYEQYF
CDR3nt: TGCGCCAGCAGCTTGGCCTATGGACAGGGTTCCTACGAGCAGTACTTC
j_gene: TRBJ2-7
abundance: .
d_gene: TRBD1
len: 16
v_gene: TRBV5-1

CDR3aa: CASSLGASDSYEQYF
CDR3nt: TGCGCCAGCAGCTTGGGTGCTAGCGACTCCTACGAGCAGTACTTC
j_gene: TRBJ2-7
abundance: .
d_gene: .
len: 15
v_gene: TRBV5-1

CDR3aa: CASSGTGRETQYF
CDR3nt: TGTGCCAGCAGCGGGACAGGGCGAGAGACCCAGTACTTC
j_gene: TRBJ2-5
abundance: .
d_gene: TRBD1
len: 13
v_gene: TRBV6-5

CDR3aa: CASSLQGTDTQYF
CDR3nt: TGTGCCAGCAGTTTACAGGGCACAGATACGCAGTATTTT
j_gene: TRBJ2-3
abundance: .
d_gene: .
len: 13
v_gene: TRBV28

CDR3aa: CASSIYGGGRSQETQYF
CDR3nt: TGTGCCAGCAGCATTTACGGGGGTGGCAGATCGCAAGAGACCCAGTACTTC
j_gene: TRBJ2-5
abundance: .
d_gene: .
len: 17
v_gene: TRBV7-9

CDR3aa: CASSLVGTGIETQYF
CDR3nt: TGTGCCAGCAGCTTAGTGGGGACAGGGATCGAGACCCAGTACTTC
j_gene: TRBJ2-5
abundance: .
d_gene: TRBD1
len: 15
v_gene: TRBV7-9

CDR3aa: CASSNDRVGTGELFF
CDR3nt: TGCGCCAGCAGCAACGACAGGGTAGGCACCGGGGAGCTGTTTTTT
j_gene: TRBJ2-2
abundance: few
d_gene: TRBD1
len: 15
v_gene: TRBV5-1

CDR3aa: CASSVWPPVEGIYNEQFF
CDR3nt: TGTGCCAGCAGCGTATGGCCCCCTGTGGAGGGAATCTACAATGAGCAGTTCTTC
j_gene: TRBJ2-1
abundance: .
d_gene: .
len: 18
v_gene: TRBV9

CDR3aa: CAWRDLLPGGYTF
CDR3nt: TGTGCCTGGAGAGACCTTTTACCGGGTGGCTACACCTTC
j_gene: TRBJ1-2
abundance: .
d_gene: .
len: 13
v_gene: TRBV30

CDR3aa: CASSKQVTSGRYEQYF
CDR3nt: TGTGCCAGCAGCAAACAGGTGACTAGCGGGAGGTACGAGCAGTACTTC
j_gene: TRBJ2-7
abundance: .
d_gene: TRBD2
len: 16
v_gene: TRBV9

CDR3aa: CASSLAQAYYGYTF
CDR3nt: TGTGCCAGCAGCTTAGCACAGGCTTACTATGGCTACACCTTC
j_gene: TRBJ1-2
abundance: .
d_gene: .
len: 14
v_gene: TRBV7-9

CDR3aa: CASSRVRETQYF
CDR3nt: TGCGCCAGCAGCCGGGTTAGAGAGACCCAGTACTTC
j_gene: TRBJ2-5
abundance: .
d_gene: .
len: 12
v_gene: TRBV5-1

CDR3aa: CASSQATSHLQFF
CDR3nt: TGTGCCAGCAGCCAGGCGACTAGTCATCTCCAGTTCTTC
j_gene: TRBJ2-1
abundance: .
d_gene: .
len: 13
v_gene: TRBV4-2

CDR3aa: CASSYGVGISYEQYF
CDR3nt: TGTGCCAGCAGTTACGGAGTCGGGATTTCCTACGAGCAGTACTTC
j_gene: TRBJ2-7
abundance: once
d_gene: .
len: 15
v_gene: TRBV6-5

CDR3aa: CASSLASGYGYTF
CDR3nt: TGCGCCAGCAGCTTGGCCTCAGGCTATGGCTACACCTTC
j_gene: TRBJ1-2
abundance: .
d_gene: .
len: 13
v_gene: TRBV5-1

CDR3aa: CASSPRDRADYGYTF
CDR3nt: TGTGCCAGCAGCCCAAGGGACAGGGCAGACTATGGCTACACCTTC
j_gene: TRBJ1-2
abundance: .
d_gene: TRBD1
len: 15
v_gene: TRBV4-2